The TCR beta chain described here comes from a study of cytomegalovirus exposure and HLA in healthy donors. Study-wide points: Presence/absence analyses assumed roughly uniform sequencing depth across donors, which may not hold.

The CDR3 runs to 15 residues. Germline V gives CDR1 MDHEN, CDR2 SYDVKM. Unmatched junction bases numbered 6, after V lost 5 bases and J lost 7 bases. This clone has just a few counts. What it binds is unknown. The PCR had 60 Vbeta and 13 Jbeta primers. Using immunoSEQ multiplex PCR, the repertoire was profiled, and TCRdb retains in-frame clones only, with some absent. The repertoire includes about 180,000 clones, around 77% of them detected once, and 2% to 2.5% sits in the top ten. The receptor was derived from a man in his fifties or sixties in good health and CMV-seronegative. The chain links TRBV28 to TRBJ2-1; 12 bases match TRBD2. The material sequenced was PBMCs. In nucleotides, the CDR3 is TGTGCCAGCAGTCTAGCGGGAGGGCCTAATAATGAGCAGTTCTTC. Amino acids: CASSLAGGPNNEQFF.